The present T cell receptor beta chain was sequenced within a study of blood T cell repertoires in COVID-19. Study information: Acute and convalescent COVID-19 specimens originated in the United States, Italy and Spain. From T cells, B-cell-depleted T cells, or PBMCs came the material, which was cDNA or gDNA.

In the original workflow: Counts of nucleated cells, estimated from reference gene primer amplification, were obtained. Profiling relied on immunoSEQ multiplex PCR, and the TCRdb table lists in-frame clones only, not all of them. V and J calls and clone size come straight from that table; D and trimming were deduced from the DNA. The table includes 140,000 or so clones, roughly 85% detected once. Germline-derived CDR1 and CDR2 are SGHRS and YFSETQ. The CDR3 loop spans 16 amino acids. Trimming removed 0 bases at V and 0 bases at J, with 10 bases between. This TCR was sampled from a human donor with acute or convalescent COVID-19. The donor label of this sample is uncertain. Specimen: peripheral blood. The chain couples TRBV5-1 to TRBJ1-3; D not certain. CDR3 sequence: CASSLVAGSSGNTIYF. For the CDR3, the DNA is TGCGCCAGCAGCTTGGTGGCAGGTTCCTCTGGAAACACCATATATTTT. Full variable domain (rest looked up from reference TRBV5-1 and TRBJ1-3): KAGVTQTPRYLIKTRGQQVTLSCSPISGHRSVSWYQQTPGQGLQFLFEYFSETQRNKGNFPGRFSGRQFSNSRSEMNVSTLELGDSALYLCASSLVAGSSGNTIYFGEGSWLTVV.